The 26 T cell receptor beta chains below all came from one sample that was sequenced in a study of radiation and T cells in renal cell carcinoma. The table came from immunoSEQ multiplex PCR; TCRdb's copy has only in-frame clones and leaves some out. The sample lists roughly 130,000 clones, 80% to 90% occurring once. Documented time point: blood 2 weeks post-SBRT. The treatment denotes: 15 Gy SBRT to primary tumor, nephrectomy 4 weeks later. The specimen was blood, collected from a patient whose treatment included radiotherapy and nephrectomy. Receptors originate from a woman aged 55-70 years with renal cell carcinoma.

The V and J genes are TRBV7-9 and TRBJ2-7; maybe TRBD1 (5 bases). Between the trimmed V and J ends, which lost 2 bases and 3 bases, there was a span of 5 bases. The CDR3 runs to 12 residues. Per germline, CDR1 SEHNR and CDR2 FQNEAQ (reference sequence). The CDR3 nucleotides read TGTGCCAGCAGCTTACAGGGCTACGAGCAGTACTTC. Amino acid sequence: CASSLQGYEQYF.

The chain has TRBV7-8 and TRBJ2-2, with 10 bases fitting TRBD2. The length of the CDR3 is 18 residues. With 3 bases clipped from V and 4 bases from J, the junction kept 11 bases outside the gene matches. The V gene's germline CDR1 is SGHVS and CDR2 FQNEAQ. This CDR3 reads CASSLELAGVVGTGELFF. DNA of the CDR3: TGTGCCAGCAGCTTGGAGCTAGCGGGAGTAGTAGGCACCGGGGAGCTGTTTTTT.

This clone was found once. The chain links TRBV5-1 to TRBJ1-3; tentative D call: TRBD1 (6 bases). The CDR3 is 15 residues long. The V end lost 4 bases, the J end lost 0 bases, and 11 bases lay between the germline ends. CDR1 SGHRS and CDR2 YFSETQ come from the germline V gene. CDR3 amino acids: CASSHDRFSGNTIYF. The CDR3 coding sequence is TGCGCCAGCAGCCACGACAGGTTCTCTGGAAACACCATATATTTT. The entire variable domain, with the rest obtained from reference TRBV5-1 and TRBJ1-3, is as follows: KAGVTQTPRYLIKTRGQQVTLSCSPISGHRSVSWYQQTPGQGLQFLFEYFSETQRNKGNFPGRFSGRQFSNSRSEMNVSTLELGDSALYLCASSHDRFSGNTIYFGEGSWLTVV.

This clone was detected only once. This chain connects TRBV4-3 to TRBJ2-1; 10 bases map to TRBD2. Germline trimming cut 1 base from V and 1 base from J; bases unmatched to any gene: 7. The CDR3 is 18 residues long. The germline gives CDR1 LGHNA, CDR2 YSLEER. CDR3 protein: CASSQVASGSWSYNEQFF. CDR3 sequence (DNA): TGCGCCAGCAGCCAAGTGGCTAGCGGGAGTTGGTCCTACAATGAGCAGTTCTTC.

The V gene is TRBV7-9, the J gene TRBJ1-4, with D uncertain. Germline V gene data show CDR1 as SEHNR and CDR2 as FQNEAQ (reference sequence). There are 14 residues in the CDR3. The V gene lost 3 bases and the J gene lost 5 bases, with 10 bases spanning the gap. CDR3 protein: CASSFPGPNEKLFF. The CDR3 DNA is TGTGCCAGCAGCTTTCCGGGCCCAAATGAAAAACTGTTTTTT.

The genes are TRBV5-6 and TRBJ2-6; TRBD1 aligns across 8 bases. Germline assignment: CDR1 SGHDT and CDR2 YYEEEE. The CDR3 consists of 17 residues. With V trimmed by 3 bases and J by 0 bases, 5 bases remained unmatched. The CDR3 coding sequence is TGTGCCAGCAGCTACGGGACAGGCCTCTCTGGGGCCAACGTCCTGACTTTC. Translation: CASSYGTGLSGANVLTF.

This clone was seen a handful of times. The chain employs TRBV15 and TRBJ2-5, with TRBD2 identical over 11 bases. Germline V lookup: CDR1 LNHNV, CDR2 YYDKDF (reference sequence). Trimming removed 5 bases from V and 5 bases from J; junction bases left unmatched: 7. The length of the CDR3 is 15 residues. The CDR3 loop reads CATSPRLAGGETQYF. As DNA, the CDR3 is TGTGCCACCAGCCCCCGGCTAGCGGGAGGTGAGACCCAGTACTTC.

The chain carries TRBV18 and TRBJ1-4; 8 nucleotides line up with TRBD1. Per germline, CDR1 KGHSH and CDR2 LQKENI. There are 17 residues in the CDR3. The J segment lost 0 bases and the V segment lost 4 bases, leaving 7 bases of the junction unmatched. CDR3 loop: CASSLRDRSATNEKLFF. The CDR3 nucleotides are TGTGCCAGCTCACTCCGGGACAGGAGCGCAACTAATGAAAAACTGTTTTTT.

The rearrangement joins TRBV15 to TRBJ1-5; TRBD1 matches at 8 bases. Losses at the gene ends were 0 bases for V and 6 bases for J; bases not matched to a gene: 7. This CDR3 has 16 amino acids. CDR1 is LNHNV and CDR2 is YYDKDF in the germline V gene (reference sequence). The CDR3 region is CATSRDYTGGGQPQHF. The CDR3 region has the DNA TGTGCCACCAGCAGAGATTATACAGGGGGAGGTCAGCCCCAGCATTTT.

The chain is built from TRBV28 and TRBJ1-5; D call uncertain. This CDR3 spans 14 amino acids. Trimming took 4 bases from V and 0 from J, leaving 7 bases between them. Germline values: CDR1 MDHEN, CDR2 SYDVKM. The CDR3 sequence is CASSSGYSNQPQHF. The DNA for the CDR3 is TGTGCCAGCAGTTCTGGGTATAGCAATCAGCCCCAGCATTTT.

V usage is TRBV2 and J usage is TRBJ1-2; 9 nucleotides line up with TRBD1. The CDR3 sequence is 14 residues long. V dropped 5 bases and J dropped 6; count of bases not matched to a gene: 7. The germline gives CDR1 SNHLY, CDR2 FYNNEI. CDR3 sequence: CASSSMTGGNGYTF. CDR3 DNA: TGTGCCAGCAGTTCGATGACAGGGGGGAATGGCTACACCTTC.

This clone showed up just a few times. J is TRBJ1-5 and V is TRBV6-5; TRBD1 matches at 7 bases. The CDR3 extends over 15 amino acids. Germline V gene data show CDR1 as MNHEY and CDR2 as SVGAGI. Trimming at V came to 4 bases and at J to 4 bases, leaving 7 bases not matched to a gene. CDR3 protein: CASSLGRGTNQPQHF. CDR3 coding DNA: TGTGCCAGCAGTTTAGGCAGGGGGACGAATCAGCCCCAGCATTTT.

Of note for this clone: The DNA is left out, because the CDR3 cannot be placed on it with certainty; the CDR3 is given as TCRdb lists it. This chain uses TRBV27 with TRBJ2-3; the table calls TRBD2, which could not be checked here. Counting both end residues, the CDR3 totals 15 amino acids. Germline CDR1 reads MNHEY; CDR2 reads SMNVEV (reference sequence). CDR3 in amino acids: CASSSSGEGHYTQYF.

The chain employs TRBV6-1 and TRBJ2-4; 8 bases map to TRBD2. The J segment lost 0 bases and the V segment lost 9 bases, leaving 7 bases of the junction unmatched. CDR3 length: 15 amino acids. CDR1 is MNHNS, CDR2 SASEGT, per germline. CDR3 residues: CASSLGGGAKNIQYF. CDR3 nucleotide sequence: TGTGCCAGTAGTCTCGGGGGGGGAGCCAAAAACATTCAGTACTTC.

The chain has TRBV5-1 and TRBJ1-6; 10 bases are a match to TRBD1. The CDR3 totals 15 residues. The V gene end was trimmed by 6 bases and the J gene end by 9 bases; junction bases not matched to a gene: 9. Germline CDR1 and CDR2: SGHRS and YFSETQ. The CDR3 loop reads CASNLDRGHGSPLHF. CDR3 DNA: TGCGCCAGCAACCTCGACAGGGGGCACGGTTCACCCCTCCACTTT.

This clone was seen a handful of times. This chain joins TRBV19 and TRBJ1-1; maybe TRBD1 (5 bases). Trimming shortened V by 3 bases and J by 1 base, and 12 bases separated the two germline ends. The germline V gene has CDR1 LNHDA and CDR2 SQIVND (reference sequence). CDR3 length: 15 amino acids. The CDR3: CASSIRHGGNTEAFF. In DNA, the CDR3 is TGTGCCAGTAGTATTCGACATGGGGGGAACACTGAAGCTTTCTTT.

This clone came up once. This rearrangement joins TRBV5-1 to TRBJ1-6; D remains ambiguous. CDR3 length equals 18 residues. V shed 4 bases and J shed 0 bases, with 17 bases lying between them. From germline, CDR1 is SGHRS and CDR2 YFSETQ. The CDR3: CASSPRMKGSSYNSPLHF. In DNA form, the CDR3 reads TGCGCCAGCAGCCCCCGGATGAAGGGAAGCTCCTATAATTCACCCCTCCACTTT.

The chain couples TRBV7-9 to TRBJ2-1; D is unclear. This CDR3 spans 13 amino acids. The V gene's germline CDR1 is SEHNR and CDR2 FQNEAQ (reference sequence). V was cut by 5 bases and J by 0 bases, with 5 bases left in between. The CDR3 DNA reads as TGTGCCAGCAGCATAAGCTCCTACAATGAGCAGTTCTTC. Its protein product is CASSISSYNEQFF.

The chain recombines TRBV4-1 with TRBJ2-5; D is unresolved. The CDR3 totals 15 residues. Between the trimmed V and J ends, which lost 0 bases and 4 bases, there was a span of 12 bases. Germline V gene data show CDR1 as MGHRA and CDR2 as YSYEKL. CDR3: CASSQDQVGRETQYF. The CDR3 coding sequence is TGCGCCAGCAGCCAAGATCAGGTGGGCAGAGAGACCCAGTACTTC.

The CDR3 protein is CASSPGTSGYNEQFF. CDR3 bases: TGTGCCAGCAGTCCCGGGACTAGCGGCTACAATGAGCAGTTCTTC. The rearrangement uses TRBV7-2 and TRBJ2-1, with 11 bases identical to TRBD2. The CDR3 totals 15 residues. With 6 bases clipped from V and 3 bases from J, the junction kept 4 bases outside the gene matches. The germline V gene encodes CDR1 SGHTA and CDR2 FQGNSA.

The chain couples TRBV30 to TRBJ1-5; weak D call: TRBD1 (6 bases). Per germline, CDR1 GTSNPN and CDR2 SVGIG (reference sequence). V lost 3 bases, J lost 2 bases, and 14 bases lay in between. The CDR3 loop spans 15 amino acids. The DNA of the CDR3 is TGTGCCTGGAGCGGCGACAGGTTGGGCAATCAGCCCCAGCATTTT. It yields the protein CAWSGDRLGNQPQHF.

This clone was seen a single time. The rearrangement joins TRBV5-1 to TRBJ2-5; D unclear. CDR1 is SGHRS and CDR2 is YFSETQ in the germline V gene. Trimming cost V 0 bases and J 5 bases, with 20 bases left between them. This CDR3 has 17 residues. CDR3 protein: CASSLEVGSPARETQYF. In DNA, the CDR3 is TGCGCCAGCAGCTTGGAAGTGGGGTCTCCAGCCCGGGAGACCCAGTACTTC. Drawing the rest from reference TRBV5-1 and TRBJ2-5, the complete variable domain is KAGVTQTPRYLIKTRGQQVTLSCSPISGHRSVSWYQQTPGQGLQFLFEYFSETQRNKGNFPGRFSGRQFSNSRSEMNVSTLELGDSALYLCASSLEVGSPARETQYFGPGTRLLVL.

This rearrangement joins TRBV5-1 to TRBJ2-7; D is unresolved. The V gene's germline CDR1 is SGHRS and CDR2 YFSETQ. The CDR3 runs 14 residues. Trimming removed 0 bases at V and 2 bases at J, with 9 bases between. DNA for the CDR3: TGCGCCAGCAGCTTGGCGGACCCGCCCTACGAGCAGTACTTC. Encoded protein: CASSLADPPYEQYF.

This clone was recorded only once. This chain uses TRBV9 with TRBJ2-6; no reliable D call. V gave up 0 bases and J gave up 2 bases, with 12 bases separating them. In germline, CDR1 is SGDLS, CDR2 YYNGEE. There are 17 residues in the CDR3. CDR3 sequence reads: CASSVAPNSPGANVLTF. CDR3 DNA: TGTGCCAGCAGCGTAGCCCCCAACAGCCCTGGGGCCAACGTCCTGACTTTC.

The count of this clone is one. The genes are TRBV6-6 and TRBJ2-1; D remains ambiguous. The V end was cut by 2 bases, the J end by 4 bases, with 9 bases between. The V gene's germline CDR1 is MNHNY and CDR2 SVGAGI (reference sequence). The CDR3 is 14 residues long. Written as DNA, the CDR3 is TGTGCCAGCAGTTACAGTTACAGTTACAATGAGCAGTTCTTC. Translation: CASSYSYSYNEQFF.

The genes are TRBV5-4 and TRBJ2-1; no firm D call. Per germline, CDR1 SGHNT and CDR2 YYREEE (reference sequence). This CDR3 is built from 12 residues. V was clipped by 1 base and J by 6 bases, with 5 bases between them. In DNA, the CDR3 is TGTGCCAGCAGCTTGCAGGTCAATGAGCAGTTCTTC. This encodes CASSLQVNEQFF.